Listed here are 20 T cell receptor beta chains from one sample, sequenced in a study of blood T cell repertoires in COVID-19. Some clones are missing from TCRdb's copy, which holds only in-frame ones; the method was immunoSEQ multiplex PCR. Of about 300,000 clones in the sample, approximately 84% were seen once. Sequences were obtained from PBMCs or T cells enriched from blood (not recorded which). These receptors were obtained from a woman younger than 30 who had recovered from COVID-19.

This chain uses TRBV15 with TRBJ2-1; 9 positions agree with TRBD1. The junction had 8 bases not matched to a gene; V was cut back by 4 bases and J by 7 bases. This CDR3 contains 15 residues. CDR1 LNHNV and CDR2 YYDKDF come from the germline V gene (reference sequence). The CDR3 is CATSMGGQGGNEQFF. The CDR3 DNA follows: TGTGCCACCAGCATGGGGGGACAGGGAGGTAATGAGCAGTTCTTC.

The genes are TRBV7-9 and TRBJ2-1; 9 bases align to TRBD1. The germline V gene encodes CDR1 SEHNR and CDR2 FQNEAQ (reference sequence). Trimming at V came to 1 base and at J to 6 bases, leaving 10 bases not matched to a gene. CDR3 length: 17 amino acids. CDR3: CASSLGLGQGPVNEQFF. The CDR3 DNA follows: TGTGCCAGCAGCTTAGGATTGGGACAGGGTCCCGTCAATGAGCAGTTCTTC.

CDR3 sequence reads: CASSPPEGSGNTIYF. CDR3 coding DNA: TGTGCCAGCAGTCCCCCGGAGGGCTCTGGAAACACCATATATTTT. This chain joins TRBV28 and TRBJ1-3, with unresolved D. This CDR3 is 15 amino acids long. Deletions cut 5 bases from V and 0 bases from J, with 11 bases between. Germline V gene sequence: CDR1 MDHEN, CDR2 SYDVKM.

The chain uses TRBV5-6 and TRBJ2-3, with D hard to call. Germline values: CDR1 SGHDT, CDR2 YYEEEE. Deletions cut 4 bases from V and 4 bases from J, with 7 bases between. This CDR3 spans 12 amino acids. The CDR3 bases are TGTGCCAGCAGCGCCTATCCAGATACGCAGTATTTT. It encodes CASSAYPDTQYF.

The chain has TRBV5-6 and TRBJ1-4; 8 nucleotides match TRBD1. CDR3 length equals 17 residues. V shed 4 bases and J 2 bases; nucleotides not matched to a gene: 10. CDR1 SGHDT and CDR2 YYEEEE come from the germline V gene. The CDR3 spells CASSPRTGPPTNEKLFF. The CDR3 nucleotides are TGTGCCAGCAGCCCACGGACAGGGCCGCCCACTAATGAAAAACTGTTTTTT.

A remark on this clone: Additional DNA sequences in this sample encode the identical CDR3. The V gene is TRBV7-9, the J gene TRBJ2-1; unclear D gene. V dropped 0 bases and J dropped 4 bases, with 4 bases sitting between them. Germline assignment: CDR1 SEHNR and CDR2 FQNEAQ (reference sequence). CDR3 length: 13 residues. CDR3 protein: CASSLARYNEQFF. Here the CDR3 DNA reads TGTGCCAGCAGCTTAGCGAGATACAATGAGCAGTTCTTC.

The rearrangement links TRBV19 to TRBJ2-6, with D possibly matching TRBD1 (5 bases). The ends were cut back, 1 base at V and 2 bases at J, with 6 bases in the middle. The CDR3 covers 15 residues. Germline V gene lookup returns CDR1 LNHDA and CDR2 SQIVND (reference sequence). The CDR3 region is CASSIAGTGANVLTF. CDR3 DNA: TGTGCCAGTAGTATAGCAGGGACTGGGGCCAACGTCCTGACTTTC.

The rearrangement joins TRBV13 to TRBJ2-7, with no clear D. Germline CDR1 PRHDT, CDR2 FYEKMQ (reference sequence). CDR3 length equals 15 residues. Trimming stripped 3 bases from V and 4 bases from J, with 16 bases between. CDR3 loop: CASSFGSGPGYEQYF. DNA of the CDR3: TGTGCCAGCAGCTTCGGATCCGGCCCCGGGTACGAGCAGTACTTC.

The chain carries TRBV5-6 and TRBJ2-6; the D gene is possibly TRBD1 (6 bases). Trimming removed 2 bases at V and 1 base at J, with 7 bases between. The CDR3 is 15 residues long. Germline values: CDR1 SGHDT, CDR2 YYEEEE. The CDR3 sequence is CASSFRGSGANVLTF. The CDR3 region has the DNA TGTGCCAGCAGCTTTAGGGGGTCTGGGGCCAACGTCCTGACTTTC.

This chain joins TRBV2 and TRBJ2-5; D perhaps matches TRBD2 (6 bases). The V gene's germline CDR1 is SNHLY and CDR2 FYNNEI. CDR3 length: 13 residues. V lost 3 bases, J lost 5 bases, and 10 bases lay in between. The CDR3 here is CASSDGGAETQYF. Here the CDR3 DNA reads TGTGCCAGCAGTGACGGGGGTGCGGAGACCCAGTACTTC.

The V gene is TRBV4-2, the J gene TRBJ1-4, with 9 bases lining up with TRBD1. The CDR3 is 18 amino acids. Germline V CDR1 and CDR2: LGHNA, YNFKEQ. V gave up 0 bases and J gave up 4 bases; unmatched junction bases: 9. CDR3 DNA: TGTGCCAGCAGCCAAGATCCAGGACAGGGGTTGGGTAATGAAAAACTGTTTTTT. Protein: CASSQDPGQGLGNEKLFF.

The chain carries TRBV7-3 and TRBJ2-3; 8 bases are a match to TRBD2. With V trimmed by 5 bases and J by 3 bases, 1 base remained unmatched. The CDR3 covers 13 residues. Germline CDR1 and CDR2: SGHTA and FQGTGA. The DNA of the CDR3 is TGTGCCAGCAGCCCGGGGGGGACAGATACGCAGTATTTT. Amino acid sequence: CASSPGGTDTQYF.

The chain is built from TRBV3-1 (or the pseudogene TRBV3-2) and TRBJ2-7, with D unclear. CDR3 length: 13 residues. Between the trimmed V and J ends, which lost 3 bases and 6 bases, there was a span of 12 bases. Per the germline V gene, CDR1 is LGHDT and CDR2 is YNNKEL (reference sequence). CDR3 sequence (DNA): TGTGCCAGCAGCCAGCAGGTTCATGGCGAGCAGTACTTC. It translates to CASSQQVHGEQYF.

V gene TRBV27 combines with J gene TRBJ2-3, with TRBD1 identical over 7 bases. V was clipped by 6 bases and J by 0 bases; unmatched bases: 21. This CDR3 has 20 residues. In germline, CDR1 is MNHEY, CDR2 SMNVEV (reference sequence). This chain's CDR3 is CASRTFTPSRDSRSTDTQYF. DNA for the CDR3: TGTGCCAGCAGAACCTTTACCCCTTCGAGGGACAGCAGGAGCACAGATACGCAGTATTTT.

The V gene is TRBV7-6, the J gene TRBJ1-6; D gene uncertain. This CDR3 is 15 amino acids long. The germline V gene encodes CDR1 SGHVS and CDR2 FNYEAQ. Trimming shortened V by 5 bases and J by 5 bases, and 13 bases separated the two germline ends. The CDR3 protein is CASSRGGPNNSPLHF. DNA of the CDR3: TGTGCCAGCAGCCGGGGAGGACCGAATAATTCACCCCTCCACTTT.

The chain recombines TRBV2 with TRBJ1-2; D uncertain. Germline lookup yields CDR1 SNHLY and CDR2 FYNNEI. CDR3 length: 14 amino acids. V lost 6 bases to trimming and J lost 2 bases, with 13 bases between them. The CDR3 loop reads CASSSGLGNYGYTF. For the CDR3, the DNA is TGTGCCAGCAGCTCTGGACTGGGGAACTATGGCTACACCTTC.

This clone appeared a single time. The gene calls are TRBV5-5 and TRBJ2-4; 10 bases match TRBD2. V dropped 3 bases and J dropped 1; count of bases not matched to a gene: 4. The CDR3 runs to 16 residues. Germline V lookup: CDR1 SGHKS, CDR2 YYEKEE (reference sequence). As DNA, the CDR3 is TGTGCCAGCAGCTACCCTAGCGGGAGTGCCAAAAACATTCAGTACTTC. It translates to CASSYPSGSAKNIQYF. The variable domain in full, completed from reference TRBV5-5 and TRBJ2-4, reads DAGVTQSPTHLIKTRGQQVTLRCSPISGHKSVSWYQQVLGQGPQFIFQYYEKEERGRGNFPDRFSARQFPNYSSELNVNALLLGDSALYLCASSYPSGSAKNIQYFGAGTRLSVL.

The chain employs TRBV27 and TRBJ2-7, with 9 positions matching TRBD1. The length of the CDR3 is 13 residues. CDR1 and CDR2 from the germline V gene are MNHEY and SMNVEV (reference sequence). Unmatched junction bases numbered 3, after V lost 8 bases and J lost 1 base. CDR3 DNA sequence: TGTGCCAGCGGGACAGGGTCATCCTACGAGCAGTACTTC. This encodes CASGTGSSYEQYF.

The chain combines TRBV15 with TRBJ2-2; no clear D gene. This CDR3 contains 16 residues. Trimming removed 3 bases at V and 3 bases at J, with 14 bases between. From germline, CDR1 is LNHNV and CDR2 YYDKDF (reference sequence). The CDR3 protein is CATSSPRWLYTGELFF. The CDR3 DNA sequence: TGTGCCACCAGCAGTCCGAGGTGGCTTTACACCGGGGAGCTGTTTTTT.

The CDR3 here is CASSPDYYSNTGELFF. The CDR3 nucleotides read TGTGCCAGCAGCCCTGACTATTACTCGAACACCGGGGAGCTGTTTTTT. V and J are TRBV11-3 and TRBJ2-2; TRBD2 is a possible D gene (5 bases). V gave up 5 bases and J gave up 0 bases, with 13 bases separating them. The CDR3 sequence is 16 residues long. Germline loops: CDR1 SGHNT, CDR2 YENEEA.